This TCR beta chain was identified in a study of naive and memory T cell subsets. The sample holds a few counts of this clonotype. From the second PCR step, alpha and beta chains were amplified apart. Two oligonucleotides, mixed equimolar, formed the beta constant-region primer covering TRBC1 and TRBC2. TCRdb reanalysed the UMI-ligation and nested PCR reads using MiXCR and keeps one entry per CDR3 protein. The sample has 120,000 to 150,000 distinct CDR3 sequences; approximately 15% are singletons. This CDR3 contains 16 residues. The germline V gene encodes CDR1 MDHEN and CDR2 SYDVKM. The ends lost 1 base at V and 9 bases at J; junction bases unmatched: 10.

The sample was naive CD4+ T cells from blood. The rearrangement links TRBV28 to TRBJ2-1, with TRBD2 identical over 9 bases. The source of this sequence is a human donor in good health. CDR3 protein: CASSLSRGRASGEQFF. CDR3 coding DNA: TGTGCCAGCAGTTTATCTCGCGGGAGGGCCTCGGGTGAGCAGTTCTTC.